The rows below give T cell receptor beta chains drawn from one sample of a study of control samples from healthy donors and cancer patients. This table comes from immunoSEQ multiplex PCR, and its TCRdb copy is limited to in-frame clones, with some not included. The sample carries about 140,000 clones, roughly 88% recorded once. The sample comprised blood. These receptors were collected from a man younger than 35 in good health. The CDR3 runs from the conserved cysteine through the conserved F or W. A D gene is named only where the DNA matches it firmly. For some rows the clone size is stated as once, few or many, or as a class when expanded; others skip it.

CDR3: CASSPIHRQGAADTQYF; DNA: TGTGCCAGCAGCCCGATACATCGGCAGGGCGCGGCAGATACGCAGTATTTT; size: .; D: .; length: 17; J: TRBJ2-3; V: TRBV5-4
CDR3: CATSDQDRAKETQYF; DNA: TGTGCCACCAGTGATCAAGACAGGGCCAAAGAGACCCAGTACTTC; size: .; D: TRBD1; length: 15; J: TRBJ2-5; V: TRBV24-1
CDR3: CASNSPHRAQNYEQYF; DNA: TGTGCCAGCAACTCCCCTCACAGGGCTCAGAACTACGAGCAGTACTTC; size: .; D: .; length: 16; J: TRBJ2-7; V: TRBV11-2
CDR3: CASSATGGAKTEAFF; DNA: TGTGCCAGCAGCGCAACAGGGGGCGCAAAGACTGAAGCTTTCTTT; size: .; D: TRBD1; length: 15; J: TRBJ1-1; V: TRBV7-3
CDR3: CASSLVRGFSNQPQHF; DNA: TGTGCCAGCAGCTTAGTTAGGGGGTTCAGCAATCAGCCCCAGCATTTT; size: .; D: .; length: 16; J: TRBJ1-5; V: TRBV7-2
CDR3: CASSLRRGEYNEQFF; DNA: TGTGCCAGCAGCTTGAGGAGGGGGGAATACAATGAGCAGTTCTTC; size: .; D: .; length: 15; J: TRBJ2-1; V: TRBV5-5
CDR3: CASSLARDRLRVSEKLFF; DNA: TGTGCCAGCAGCTTAGCCCGGGACAGGCTACGAGTTTCTGAAAAACTGTTTTTT; size: .; D: TRBD1; length: 18; J: TRBJ1-4; V: TRBV7-8
CDR3: CASSRDLGGVKSGANVLTF; DNA: TGTGCCAGCAGCCGGGACCTGGGGGGAGTTAAGTCTGGGGCCAACGTCCTGACTTTC; size: .; D: .; length: 19; J: TRBJ2-6; V: TRBV7-9
CDR3: CASGPQGPPYEQYF; DNA: TGTGCCAGCGGACCACAGGGACCTCCCTACGAGCAGTACTTC; size: .; D: .; length: 14; J: TRBJ2-7; V: TRBV28
CDR3: CASSPSPGTSSPLHF; DNA: TGTGCCAGCAGCCCAAGTCCCGGGACTAGTTCACCCCTCCACTTT; size: .; D: .; length: 15; J: TRBJ1-6; V: TRBV7-2
CDR3: CASSLRGGLTGELFF; DNA: TGTGCCAGCAGCCTACGGGGGGGCCTGACCGGGGAGCTGTTTTTT; size: .; D: TRBD2; length: 15; J: TRBJ2-2; V: TRBV7-8
CDR3: CASSLAGGAKDTQYF; DNA: TGTGCCAGCAGTTTAGCGGGGGGTGCGAAGGATACGCAGTATTTT; size: .; D: TRBD2; length: 15; J: TRBJ2-3; V: TRBV9
CDR3: CASSIAGQGGYGYTF; DNA: TGTGCCAGTAGTATAGCCGGACAGGGCGGCTATGGCTACACCTTC; size: few; D: TRBD1; length: 15; J: TRBJ1-2; V: TRBV19
CDR3: CASSWTLHEKLFF; DNA: TGTGCCAGTAGTTGGACTCTTCATGAAAAACTGTTTTTT; size: .; D: .; length: 13; J: TRBJ1-4; V: TRBV19
CDR3: CASSITQGSPLHF; DNA: TGTGCCAGCAGTATTACACAGGGTTCACCCCTCCACTTT; size: .; D: .; length: 13; J: TRBJ1-6; V: TRBV6-5
CDR3: CATSRDPGETQYF; DNA: TGTGCCACCAGCAGAGACCCTGGGGAGACCCAGTACTTC; size: .; D: .; length: 13; J: TRBJ2-5; V: TRBV15
CDR3: CASSFRGGHYEQYF; DNA: TGTGCCAGCAGCTTTAGGGGGGGTCACTACGAGCAGTACTTC; size: .; D: .; length: 14; J: TRBJ2-7; V: TRBV14
CDR3: CASSLVGQSYEQYF; DNA: TGTGCCAGCAGCTTAGTGGGACAGTCCTACGAGCAGTACTTC; size: .; D: TRBD1; length: 14; J: TRBJ2-7; V: TRBV5-8
CDR3: CASSLGEGRARNYGYTF; DNA: TGTGCCAGCAGCTTAGGAGAGGGGAGGGCCAGGAACTATGGCTACACCTTC; size: .; D: .; length: 17; J: TRBJ1-2; V: TRBV7-9
CDR3: CASSQVNRGTDTQYF; DNA: TGCGCCAGCAGCCAAGTAAACCGCGGCACAGATACGCAGTATTTT; size: .; D: .; length: 15; J: TRBJ2-3; V: TRBV4-3
CDR3: CASSPSVGSRGLAASYEQYF; DNA: TGTGCCAGCAGCCCAAGCGTAGGGTCCCGGGGACTAGCGGCCTCCTACGAGCAGTACTTC; size: .; D: TRBD2; length: 20; J: TRBJ2-7; V: TRBV9
CDR3: CASSYGTSNTGELFF; DNA: TGTGCCAGCAGTTATGGGACATCGAACACCGGGGAGCTGTTTTTT; size: .; D: .; length: 15; J: TRBJ2-2; V: TRBV6-6
CDR3: CASSLDRGLGYTF; DNA: TGTGCCAGCAGCTTGGACAGGGGGCTCGGCTACACCTTC; size: once; D: TRBD1; length: 13; J: TRBJ1-2; V: TRBV7-8
CDR3: CASSPGQGSSPLHF; DNA: TGTGCCAGCAGCCCCGGACAGGGTAGCTCACCCCTCCACTTT; size: .; D: TRBD1; length: 14; J: TRBJ1-6; V: TRBV13
CDR3: CASSLGLRGNTEAFF; DNA: TGTGCCAGCAGTTTAGGCCTCCGCGGGAACACTGAAGCTTTCTTT; size: few; D: .; length: 15; J: TRBJ1-1; V: TRBV27
CDR3: CASSLDPGLNTEAFF; DNA: TGTGCCAGCAGCTTGGATCCGGGGTTGAACACTGAAGCTTTCTTT; size: few; D: .; length: 15; J: TRBJ1-1; V: TRBV5-8
CDR3: CASSLKVDEQYF; DNA: TGTGCCAGCAGCTTGAAGGTGGATGAGCAGTACTTC; size: .; D: .; length: 12; J: TRBJ2-7; V: TRBV7-9
CDR3: CASSSPHAQALETQYF; DNA: TGTGCCAGCAGCTCCCCCCACGCTCAGGCCCTGGAGACCCAGTACTTC; size: .; D: .; length: 16; J: TRBJ2-5; V: TRBV7-9